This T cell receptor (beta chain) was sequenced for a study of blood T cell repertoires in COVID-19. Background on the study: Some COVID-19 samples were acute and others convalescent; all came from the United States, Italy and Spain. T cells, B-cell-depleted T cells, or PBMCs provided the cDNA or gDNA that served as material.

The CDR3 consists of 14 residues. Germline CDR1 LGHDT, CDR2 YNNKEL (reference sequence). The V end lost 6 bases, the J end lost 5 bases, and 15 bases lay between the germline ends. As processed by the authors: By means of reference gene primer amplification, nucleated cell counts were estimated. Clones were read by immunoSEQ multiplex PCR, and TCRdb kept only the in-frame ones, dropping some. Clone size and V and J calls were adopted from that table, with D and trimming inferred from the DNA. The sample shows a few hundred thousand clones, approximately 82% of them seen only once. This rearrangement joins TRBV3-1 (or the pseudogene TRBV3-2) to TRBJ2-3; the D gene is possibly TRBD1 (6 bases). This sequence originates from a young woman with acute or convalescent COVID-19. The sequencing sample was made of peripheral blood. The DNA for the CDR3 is TGTGCCAGCAGTCATCCATACAGGGAAGATACGCAGTATTTT. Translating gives CASSHPYREDTQYF.